This TCR beta chain was observed in a study of blood T cell repertoires in COVID-19. Study summary: Some COVID-19 samples were acute and others convalescent; all came from the United States, Italy and Spain. The cDNA or gDNA used as material had been derived from T cells, B-cell-depleted T cells, or PBMCs.

Per the germline V gene, CDR1 is GTSNPN and CDR2 is SVGIG (reference sequence). V was shortened by 1 base and J by 4 bases, with 17 bases between the two germline ends. This CDR3 region has 16 residues. Authors' analysis steps: Reference gene primer amplification gave nucleated cell count estimates. The repertoire was sequenced with immunoSEQ multiplex PCR; TCRdb's copy has only in-frame clones and lacks some. D and trimming come from the DNA, and the V and J calls and clone size come from that table. The repertoire consists of 200,000 to 250,000 clones, with 90% occurring once and the leading ten covering roughly 16%. Within 2 weeks before study entry, exposed participants met a COVID-19 case.

The source material was PBMCs or T cells enriched from blood (not recorded which). The sequence was obtained from a man younger than 45 who had been exposed to COVID-19. The chain uses TRBV30 and TRBJ2-1, with TRBD2 as a possible D gene (7 bases). The CDR3 reads CAWSDLGGLSYNEQFF. The CDR3 DNA follows: TGTGCCTGGAGTGACCTCGGGGGGCTCTCTTACAATGAGCAGTTCTTC.